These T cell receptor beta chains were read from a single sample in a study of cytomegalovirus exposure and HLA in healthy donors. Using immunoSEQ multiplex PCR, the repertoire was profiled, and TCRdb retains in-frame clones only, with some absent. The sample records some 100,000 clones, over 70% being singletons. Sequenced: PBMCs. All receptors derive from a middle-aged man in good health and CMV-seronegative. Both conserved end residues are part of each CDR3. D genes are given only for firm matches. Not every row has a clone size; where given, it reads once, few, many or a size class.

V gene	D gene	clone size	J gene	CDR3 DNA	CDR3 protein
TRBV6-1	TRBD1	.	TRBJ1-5	TGTGCCAGCAGTGTCGCGGACAGGGGTCATCAGCCCCAGCATTTT	CASSVADRGHQPQHF
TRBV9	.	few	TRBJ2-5	TGTGCCAGCAGCGTAAGGGGGGGCTTTCAAGAGACCCAGTACTTC	CASSVRGGFQETQYF
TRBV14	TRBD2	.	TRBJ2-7	TGTGCCAGCAGCCAAGCAAGACTAGCGGGCTCGGACTACGAGCAGTACTTC	CASSQARLAGSDYEQYF
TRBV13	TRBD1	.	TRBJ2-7	TGTGCCAGCAGCTTAGGCCAGACAGGGTGGGCCTCCTACGAGCAGTACTTC	CASSLGQTGWASYEQYF
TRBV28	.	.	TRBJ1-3	TGTGCCAGCAGTTTCGGTCGCCGAGGTTACTCTGGAAACACCATATATTTT	CASSFGRRGYSGNTIYF
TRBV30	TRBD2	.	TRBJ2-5	TGTGCCTGGAGTGATTTAGCGGGGGGGGCGTCCCAGTACTTC	CAWSDLAGGASQYF
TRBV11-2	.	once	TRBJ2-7	TGTGCCAGCAGTCACTCCGGGGGGCCGGGGGAGCAGTACTTC	CASSHSGGPGEQYF
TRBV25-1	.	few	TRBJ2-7	TGTGCCAGCAGTGAGGCCGGGTACAACGAGCAGTACTTC	CASSEAGYNEQYF
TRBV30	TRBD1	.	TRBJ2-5	TGTGCCTGGGAGGACAGGGCGGCAGAGACCCAGTACTTC	CAWEDRAAETQYF
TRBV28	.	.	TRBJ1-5	TGTGCCAGCAGTCCCGCCCTCGGGGAACAGCCCCAGCATTTT	CASSPALGEQPQHF
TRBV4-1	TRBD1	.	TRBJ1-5	TGCGCCAGCAGCCAACGGGACAGGGGGCTGGATCAGCCCCAGCATTTT	CASSQRDRGLDQPQHF